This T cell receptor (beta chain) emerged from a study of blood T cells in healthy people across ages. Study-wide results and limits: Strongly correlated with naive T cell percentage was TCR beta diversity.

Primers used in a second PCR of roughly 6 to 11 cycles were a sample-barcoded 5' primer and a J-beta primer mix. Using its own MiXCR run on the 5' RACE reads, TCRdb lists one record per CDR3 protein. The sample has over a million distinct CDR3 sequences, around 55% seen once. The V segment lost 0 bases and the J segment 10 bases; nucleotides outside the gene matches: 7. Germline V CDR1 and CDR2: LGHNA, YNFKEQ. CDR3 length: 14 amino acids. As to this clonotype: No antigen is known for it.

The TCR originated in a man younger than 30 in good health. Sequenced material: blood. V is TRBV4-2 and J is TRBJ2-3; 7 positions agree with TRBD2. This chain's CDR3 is CASSQDYRDYAQYF. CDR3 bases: TGTGCCAGCAGCCAAGACTACCGGGACTATGCGCAGTATTTT.